This T cell receptor beta chain was identified during a study of shared clonotypes between healthy human individuals (TCRdb year 2020). The study in broad terms: The cohort comprised a couple of women and a few men aged 18 to 49 years. Different laboratories and diverse techniques were used to prepare libraries and sequence TCR repertoires, to increase sequencing depth and limit assay-specific biases. To estimate repertoire size and how much clonotypes are shared between individuals, the study performed deep sequencing of blood TCR repertoires from 4 to 6 healthy adults. Each donor's leukapheresis produced roughly between roughly 0.85 and 9 billion PBMCs.

Comments on this clone: Its antigen is still unknown. Base qualities were left out, and no much larger clone turns up one base away.

TCR CDR3 regions were amplified from genomic DNA by multiplex PCR using the deep immunoSEQ assay. Extracted genomic DNA from each cell subset was spread evenly across all wells of several immunoSEQ 96-well plates, with each plate serving as a replicate. Each replicate PCR for unsorted PBMC received about 0.3 ug genomic DNA, equal to around 30,000 T cell genomes. Ten immunoSEQ deep assay plates were used to sequence unsorted PBMC genomic DNA. The purified libraries were quantified using a Qubit 3.0 fluorometer, sized with a Bioanalyzer 2100, and then quantified again using the KAPA Library Quantification kit. Each immunoSEQ 96-well plate was sequenced on its own single-read 150-cycle Illumina NextSeq 550 flow cell. The paper's processing steps were these. The immunoSEQ output contained only junctional sequences without quality scores, so filtering could not match that applied to full-length reads. Sequences were annotated with PyIR, a Python wrapper for IgBLAST v1.9, and V/J genes and CDR3 were assigned using IMGT germline references. Any read was removed if the V/J assignment was weak (E-value above 1e-6), the CDR3 was missing, or the read contained stop codons, out-of-frame junctions, or ambiguous translated residues. V3J clonotypes were defined by identical inferred V gene, J gene, and CDR3 amino acid sequence. To compute the percentage overlap between repertoires, the number of shared unique clonotypes was divided by the size of the smaller repertoire. RTK rarefaction, the Chao1 estimator, and Recon v2.1 estimates of unobserved clonotypes were used to assess repertoire richness. TCRdb carries this immuneACCESS record with in-frame sequences only. Its versions omit some clonotypes, under half of them owing to an unresolved V gene in the studies checked, with the rest unexplained. V and J calls plus clone size are reproduced from that table; the DNA served to infer D and trimming. The sample table contains 470,000 or so clones; only one count was recorded for around 73% of them. Approximately 12% of the sample rests with the top ten.

Healthy HIV-negative adults with no recently reported acute infections or vaccinations were included as donors. Every donor was a Caucasian adult living in Nashville, Tennessee, USA. In the unsorted samples, around 81 million PBMCs were counted, and genomic DNA was extracted using the QIAamp DNA Blood Mini kit. Blood was obtained by leukapheresis, after which PBMCs were separated by Ficoll-Histopaque density gradient centrifugation and cryopreserved in liquid nitrogen vapor phase. The study at large found these results: Pairwise subsampling indicated that sequencing depth was expected to affect the degree of clonotype sharing among donors. Sampling was restricted to blood, and TCR repertoires in tissue are likely to differ from TCR repertoires in blood. Because the study included only a small number of donors, the genetic and exposure-history diversity represented was limited.

The source of this sequence is a woman aged 40 to 50 in good health. Some clones in this sample may be carry-over from other donors' samples. Sample: PBMCs.

The CDR3 region reads CASSARGDTGELFF. The DNA is as follows: TGCGCCAGCAGTGCTAGAGGAGACACCGGGGAGCTGTTTTTT. The chain links TRBV5-1 with TRBJ2-2, with an unclear D gene assignment. Reading from cysteine to phenylalanine, the CDR3 counts 14 amino acids. Only the CDR3 region is kept as DNA, spanning 42 bases read in frame from base 1. The germline V gene encodes CDR1 SGHRS and CDR2 YFSETQ. V is cut by 5 bases and J by 3 bases, and the space between the germline ends is 11 bases. Beyond the CDR3, the reference TRBV5-1 and TRBJ2-2 genes provide the residues; the full variable domain reads: KAGVTQTPRYLIKTRGQQVTLSCSPISGHRSVSWYQQTPGQGLQFLFEYFSETQRNKGNFPGRFSGRQFSNSRSEMNVSTLELGDSALYLCASSARGDTGELFFGEGSRLTVL.